These 4 T cell receptor beta chains share one sample of origin, sequenced in a study of glioma-infiltrating T cells after dendritic cell vaccination. TCRdb keeps only in-frame clones here, not all; method: immunoSEQ multiplex PCR. The profile shows about 20,000 clones, more than 65% of them singletons. The sequencing used blood, collected before dendritic cell vaccination. Every receptor here comes from a human donor with glioblastoma.

This chain links TRBV15 with TRBJ2-3; 8 bases fit TRBD1. V was clipped by 1 base and J by 1 base; unmatched bases: 7. From germline, CDR1 is LNHNV and CDR2 YYDKDF (reference sequence). This CDR3 comprises 17 residues. CDR3 coding DNA: TGTGCCACCAGCAGAGGCTTGTTGACAGGGGGCACAGATACGCAGTATTTT. Residues: CATSRGLLTGGTDTQYF. Supplemented by reference TRBV15 and TRBJ2-3, the full variable domain reads DAMVIQNPRYQVTQFGKPVTLSCSQTLNHNVMYWYQQKSSQAPKLLFHYYDKDFNNEADTPDNFQSRRPNTSFCFLDIRSPGLGDTAMYLCATSRGLLTGGTDTQYFGPGTRLTVL.

The chain employs TRBV11-3 and TRBJ2-5, with TRBD2 matching over 7 bases. V gave up 5 bases and J gave up 5 bases; unmatched junction bases: 5. This CDR3 is built from 13 residues. Germline CDR1 reads SGHNT; CDR2 reads YENEEA. The DNA for the CDR3 is TGTGCCAGCAGCCCGGGAGGTCTGGAGACCCAGTACTTC. Protein: CASSPGGLETQYF.

The chain joins TRBV11-2 to TRBJ2-2; a possible D gene is TRBD1 (7 bases). V was clipped by 3 bases and J by 5 bases, with 16 bases between them. The CDR3 sequence is 16 residues long. Per the germline V gene, CDR1 is SGHAT and CDR2 is FQNNGV. The CDR3 sequence: CASSFQGGAGTGELFF. In nucleotides, the CDR3 is TGTGCCAGCAGCTTCCAGGGGGGCGCTGGGACCGGGGAGCTGTTTTTT.

V and J are TRBV12-5 and TRBJ2-1, with 9 bases aligning to TRBD1. CDR1 is LGHNT and CDR2 is FRNRAP in the germline V gene. The CDR3 runs to 14 residues. V was clipped by 6 bases and J by 6 bases; unmatched bases: 6. The CDR3 sequence: CASGSGTGFNEQFF. CDR3 DNA: TGTGCTAGTGGATCCGGGACAGGGTTCAATGAGCAGTTCTTC.